What follows are 9 T cell receptor beta chains derived from one specimen sequenced in a study of cytomegalovirus exposure and HLA in healthy donors. Amplification used 60 Vbeta primers and 13 Jbeta primers. Clones were read by immunoSEQ multiplex PCR, and TCRdb kept only the in-frame ones, dropping some. The table includes 310,000 or so clones, about 90% detected once. Sequenced input: PBMCs. Receptors were obtained from a woman under 30 in good health and CMV-seronegative.

This chain uses TRBV15 with TRBJ2-1; 7 positions agree with TRBD1. Germline CDR1 LNHNV, CDR2 YYDKDF (reference sequence). The CDR3 loop spans 14 amino acids. J was trimmed by 5 bases and V by 6 bases; bases with no gene match: 7. CDR3 sequence (DNA): TGTGCCACCAGTCCGGACAGGAATGACAATGAGCAGTTCTTC. Encoded protein: CATSPDRNDNEQFF.

V is TRBV30 and J is TRBJ1-3; 9 nucleotides line up with TRBD1. J was trimmed by 4 bases and V by 3 bases; bases with no gene match: 13. This CDR3 comprises 17 residues. Germline CDR1 reads GTSNPN; CDR2 reads SVGIG (reference sequence). The CDR3 sequence: CAWRRSGTGKLGNTIYF. The CDR3 nucleotides are TGTGCCTGGAGAAGATCCGGGACAGGGAAATTGGGAAACACCATATATTTT.

V and J are TRBV4-1 and TRBJ2-2, with TRBD1 matching 8 bases. CDR1 is MGHRA, CDR2 YSYEKL, per germline. This CDR3 contains 16 residues. The V segment lost 3 bases and the J segment 5 bases; nucleotides outside the gene matches: 8. CDR3 sequence reads: CASSHIQGVGTGELFF. CDR3 sequence (DNA): TGCGCCAGCAGCCACATACAGGGGGTGGGGACCGGGGAGCTGTTTTTT.

This rearrangement joins TRBV5-1 to TRBJ2-2; 14 positions agree with TRBD2. There are 18 residues in the CDR3. The J segment lost 6 bases and the V segment lost 3 bases, leaving 10 bases of the junction unmatched. Germline assignment: CDR1 SGHRS and CDR2 YFSETQ. The CDR3 region is CASSSRGLAGGSAGELFF. The CDR3 DNA sequence: TGCGCCAGCAGCTCGAGAGGACTAGCGGGGGGTAGCGCCGGGGAGCTGTTTTTT.

This chain joins TRBV9 and TRBJ2-7, with TRBD2 identical over 13 bases. In germline, CDR1 is SGDLS, CDR2 YYNGEE. V lost 4 bases and J lost 2; bases outside the gene matches: 3. CDR3 length equals 15 residues. CDR3 amino acids: CASSLTSGGPYEQYF. CDR3 bases: TGTGCCAGCAGCCTGACTAGCGGGGGGCCCTACGAGCAGTACTTC.

The genes are TRBV2 and TRBJ1-5; D is undetermined. Germline CDR1 is SNHLY and CDR2 is FYNNEI. Trimming stripped 7 bases from V and 0 bases from J, with 7 bases between. The CDR3 consists of 13 residues. The CDR3 region has the DNA TGTGCCAGCACCAGGTATAGCAATCAGCCCCAGCATTTT. It translates to CASTRYSNQPQHF.

The chain combines TRBV10-3 with TRBJ1-1, with D unclear. Germline CDR1 and CDR2: ENHRY and SYGVKD. V gave up 0 bases and J gave up 11 bases, with 13 bases separating them. The CDR3 loop spans 13 amino acids. Here the CDR3 DNA reads TGTGCCATCAGTGAGTCGGGCCAACCGGGGGCTTTCTTT. Its translation: CAISESGQPGAFF.

The gene calls are TRBV18 and TRBJ2-7; weak D call: TRBD2 (5 bases). CDR3 length: 14 residues. V lost 3 bases and J lost 4, with 13 bases in between. Germline V gene sequence: CDR1 KGHSH, CDR2 LQKENI. CDR3 in amino acids: CASSPIPGTYEQYF. The DNA of the CDR3 is TGTGCCAGCTCACCGATCCCGGGAACTTACGAGCAGTACTTC. The variable domain in full, completed from reference TRBV18 and TRBJ2-7, reads NAGVMQNPRHLVRRRGQEARLRCSPMKGHSHVYWYRQLPEEGLKFMVYLQKENIIDESGMPKERFSAEFPKEGPSILRIQQVVRGDSAAYFCASSPIPGTYEQYFGPGTRLTVT.

J is TRBJ1-1 and V is TRBV18; D call uncertain. The CDR3 sequence is 14 residues long. Trimming left V 0 bases short and J 0 bases short, with 5 bases between. Germline V gene data show CDR1 as KGHSH and CDR2 as LQKENI. The CDR3 sequence is CASSPPSVNTEAFF. The CDR3 DNA follows: TGTGCCAGCTCACCACCGAGTGTGAACACTGAAGCTTTCTTT.